This T cell receptor (beta chain) was sequenced for a study of CD8+ T cells in alopecia areata. Treatment defined: oral pan-JAK inhibitor, 5-10 mg twice daily. Study results and caveats: For lesional scalp, especially alopecia totalis/universalis, clonality was higher than in normal scalp. Baseline CD8+ expansion's link to response remains uncertain, as there was one nonresponder.

The CDR3 covers 17 residues. V was cut by 4 bases and J by 8 bases, with 24 bases left in between. Germline V CDR1 and CDR2: LGHNA, YNFKEQ. The table lists this clone with a few counts. Its specificity is not known. cDNA reverse transcribed from extracted RNA served as the sequencing template. The table came from immunoSEQ multiplex PCR; TCRdb's copy has only in-frame clones and leaves some out. The table shows under 150,000 clones, with around 60% occurring only once. Specimen: CD4+ T cells sorted from blood, collected at week 4, from a patient treated with tofacitinib. This sequence was found in a human donor with alopecia areata. The chain carries TRBV4-2 and TRBJ2-1; D perhaps matches TRBD2 (6 bases). The CDR3 region is CASSPERRLVSGDEQFF. CDR3 nucleotides: TGTGCCAGCAGCCCGGAACGCAGACTAGTATCAGGCGATGAGCAGTTCTTC.